The sequence of this TCR beta chain was determined in a study of blood T cell repertoires in COVID-19. Sequencing used immunoSEQ multiplex PCR; TCRdb keeps in-frame clones, though not all of them. Among tens of thousands of clones listed, less than 85% were seen once. V dropped 6 bases and J dropped 5 bases, with 9 bases sitting between them. The CDR3 spans 12 residues. CDR1 is MNHEY and CDR2 is SVGAGI in the germline V gene. What was sequenced was peripheral blood. The rearrangement links TRBV6-5 to TRBJ2-3; D gene uncertain. This TCR came from a man in his sixties with acute or convalescent COVID-19. The DNA for the CDR3 is TGTGCCAGCAGGGCCTCGGGAGATACGCAGTATTTT. Its protein product is CASRASGDTQYF.